This TCR beta chain was observed in a study of cytotoxic CD8 clonotypes in ibrutinib-treated CLL. This CDR3 is built from 14 residues. V shed 7 bases and J 7 bases; nucleotides not matched to a gene: 10. Germline V gives CDR1 MNHNS, CDR2 SASEGT. The method was immunoSEQ multiplex PCR; TCRdb's version includes in-frame clones alone and lacks a portion of them. The sample carries approximately 150,000 clones, less than 85% recorded once. The TCR comes from a human donor with chronic lymphocytic leukemia. This chain connects TRBV6-1 to TRBJ2-1; TRBD2 aligns across 7 bases. This sample comprised PBMCs, obtained after 24 months of ibrutinib treatment. The CDR3 loop reads CASKDGGGANEQFF. CDR3 nucleotide sequence: TGTGCCAGCAAGGATGGCGGGGGAGCAAATGAGCAGTTCTTC.